These 5 T cell receptor beta chains share one sample of origin, sequenced in a study of blood T cells in healthy people across ages. PCR was performed a second time for about 6 to 12 cycles using a sample-barcoded 5' primer and a J-beta primer mix. Using its own MiXCR run on the 5' RACE reads, TCRdb lists one record per CDR3 protein. The repertoire has hundreds of thousands of distinct CDR3 sequences, around 48% of them found once; the top ten carry 30% to 35%. Sequenced input: blood. The receptors shown here come from a woman aged 60 to 75 in good health.

The chain uses TRBV20-1 and TRBJ2-5; TRBD2 might be the D (6 bases). This CDR3 is 14 amino acids long. CDR1 DFQATT and CDR2 SNEGSKA come from the germline V gene (reference sequence). The germline V and J ends were trimmed by 2 bases and 11 bases, with 21 bases remaining between them. CDR3 sequence reads: CSARRLVGYNEQYF. The CDR3 coding sequence is TGCAGTGCTAGACGACTAGTAGGGTACAATGAGCAGTACTTC.

This clonotype was seen a handful of times. This rearrangement joins TRBV27 to TRBJ2-1; 12 bases fit TRBD2. CDR1 is MNHEY, CDR2 SMNVEV, per germline (reference sequence). V was clipped by 5 bases and J by 7 bases; unmatched bases: 9. The CDR3 has 16 amino acids. CDR3 sequence: CASSGTTSGSGNEQFF. For the CDR3, the DNA is TGTGCCAGCAGTGGGACGACTAGCGGGAGTGGTAATGAGCAGTTCTTC.

The chain couples TRBV20-1 to TRBJ2-4; 8 positions match TRBD2. Germline CDR1 reads DFQATT; CDR2 reads SNEGSKA (reference sequence). This CDR3 has 12 amino acids. V was clipped by 6 bases and J by 7 bases; unmatched bases: 5. The CDR3 DNA reads as TGCAGTGCCCCGGGAGGGGGGAACATTCAGTACTTC. Protein sequence: CSAPGGGNIQYF.

V is TRBV2 and J is TRBJ1-6; a possible D gene is TRBD1 (5 bases). V was trimmed by 2 bases and J by 4 bases, leaving 9 bases between them. The CDR3 is made up of 15 amino acids. In germline, CDR1 is SNHLY, CDR2 FYNNEI. Here the CDR3 reads CASSETDTYNSPLHF. CDR3 bases: TGTGCCAGCAGTGAAACGGACACATATAATTCACCCCTCCACTTT.

The chain combines TRBV7-8 with TRBJ2-7; tentatively, D is TRBD2 (6 bases). The CDR3 is 15 amino acids. Germline V gene data show CDR1 as SGHVS and CDR2 as FQNEAQ. V shed 5 bases and J shed 5 bases, with 19 bases lying between them. CDR3 protein: CASSPLGGSADEQYF. In DNA, the CDR3 is TGTGCCAGCAGCCCTTTAGGAGGGTCGGCGGACGAGCAGTACTTC.